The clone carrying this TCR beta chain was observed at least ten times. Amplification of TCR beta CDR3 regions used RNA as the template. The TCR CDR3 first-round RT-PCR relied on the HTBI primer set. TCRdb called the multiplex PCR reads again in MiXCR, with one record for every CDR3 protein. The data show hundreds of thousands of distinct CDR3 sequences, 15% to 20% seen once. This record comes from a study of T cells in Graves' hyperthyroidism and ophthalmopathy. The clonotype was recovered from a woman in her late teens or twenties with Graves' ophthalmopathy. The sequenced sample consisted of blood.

Here the CDR3 DNA reads TGTGCCAGCAATCGACTAGCGGGATCAAGAGATACGCAGTATTTT. Its protein product is CASNRLAGSRDTQYF. V and J are TRBV6-1 and TRBJ2-3; 11 bases align to TRBD2. Germline values: CDR1 MNHNS, CDR2 SASEGT. Unmatched junction bases numbered 8, after V lost 7 bases and J lost 5 bases. CDR3 length: 15 residues.